Presented here are 20 T cell receptor beta chains from one specimen sequenced in a study of blood T cell repertoires in COVID-19. Profiled with immunoSEQ multiplex PCR; TCRdb holds only in-frame clones, not every one. The sample lists about 670,000 clones, over 80% occurring once. The source material was peripheral blood. The receptor source for this set is a woman in her late teens or twenties with acute or convalescent COVID-19.

The CDR3 DNA sequence: TGTGCCAGCAGCTTCCCTTCCCCAGATACGCAGTATTTT. Residues: CASSFPSPDTQYF. This chain links TRBV7-9 with TRBJ2-3; the D is unclear. The CDR3 loop spans 13 amino acids. Trimming removed 3 bases at V and 4 bases at J, with 8 bases between. The germline gives CDR1 SEHNR, CDR2 FQNEAQ (reference sequence). The whole variable domain, remainder taken from reference TRBV7-9 and TRBJ2-3, is DTGVSQNPRHKITKRGQNVTFRCDPISEHNRLYWYRQTLGQGPEFLTYFQNEAQLEKSRLLSDRFSAERPKGSFSTLEIQRTEQGDSAMYLCASSFPSPDTQYFGPGTRLTVL.

V gene TRBV3-1 (or the pseudogene TRBV3-2) combines with J gene TRBJ1-4, with 7 bases matching TRBD1. Germline-derived CDR1 and CDR2 are LGHDT and YNNKEL (reference sequence). This CDR3 has 15 amino acids. The V and J ends lost 7 bases and 5 bases, in that order; junction bases with no gene match: 10. CDR3: CASTFRQGFNEKLFF. DNA of the CDR3: TGTGCCAGCACCTTCCGACAGGGATTCAATGAAAAACTGTTTTTT.

This clone was seen a single time. This chain links TRBV25-1 with TRBJ1-6; possibly TRBD1 for D (6 bases). V shed 5 bases and J shed 6 bases, with 17 bases lying between them. There are 16 residues in the CDR3. Germline V gene data show CDR1 as MGHDK and CDR2 as SYGVNS. The CDR3 is CASSSPQGSGNSPLHF. CDR3 nucleotide sequence: TGTGCCAGCAGTTCTCCACAGGGCAGCGGTAATTCACCCCTCCACTTT.

This clone was seen just once. The rearrangement joins TRBV4-2 to TRBJ2-3; D possibly corresponds to TRBD2 (7 bases). Trimming removed 4 bases from V and 4 bases from J, with 15 bases in between. CDR1 is LGHNA, CDR2 YNFKEQ, per germline. CDR3 length: 15 residues. The CDR3 here is CASSLTGGRADTQYF. The CDR3 region has the DNA TGTGCCAGCAGCCTTACGGGGGGCCGGGCAGATACGCAGTATTTT.

The rearrangement links TRBV7-3 to TRBJ1-5; 10 nucleotides align to TRBD1. V lost 4 bases to trimming and J lost 7 bases; unmatched junction nucleotides: 4. Germline-derived CDR1 and CDR2 are SGHTA and FQGTGA. The length of the CDR3 is 14 residues. The CDR3: CASSSTGGGQPQHF. CDR3 bases: TGTGCCAGCAGCTCGACAGGGGGCGGACAGCCCCAGCATTTT.

This clone was picked up one time. V usage is TRBV7-9 and J usage is TRBJ1-3, with D maybe TRBD1 (6 bases). CDR3 length: 16 amino acids. V lost 3 bases and J lost 8, with 20 bases in between. The germline V gene has CDR1 SEHNR and CDR2 FQNEAQ (reference sequence). The CDR3 nucleotides are TGTGCCAGCAGCTTCCTCCCCGGGGGCCGGGAGGACACCATATATTTT. Translated, it gives CASSFLPGGREDTIYF.

The chain links TRBV19 to TRBJ1-2, with a possible D match to TRBD1 (6 bases). V shed 7 bases and J shed 5 bases, with 14 bases lying between them. The CDR3 totals 13 residues. CDR1 is LNHDA, CDR2 SQIVND, per germline (reference sequence). CDR3 coding DNA: TGTGCCAGTAATGTCAGGGGACCGTATGGCTACACCTTC. Amino acid sequence: CASNVRGPYGYTF.

This chain joins TRBV30 and TRBJ2-1, with D unresolved. The V gene's germline CDR1 is GTSNPN and CDR2 SVGIG (reference sequence). CDR3 length: 15 residues. Trimming shortened V by 3 bases and J by 3 bases, and 15 bases separated the two germline ends. CDR3 residues: CAWSLTQRIYNEQFF. CDR3 in DNA: TGTGCCTGGAGCCTTACCCAGAGGATCTACAATGAGCAGTTCTTC.

The rearrangement uses TRBV24-1 and TRBJ1-2, with D hard to call. The CDR3 totals 12 residues. V dropped 7 bases and J dropped 8 bases, with 13 bases sitting between them. Germline values: CDR1 KGHDR, CDR2 SFDVKD. The DNA of the CDR3 is TGTGCCACCAGGGGTTCCGGGGAAGGCTACACCTTC. Its translation: CATRGSGEGYTF.

DNA of the CDR3: TGCGCCAGCAGCCCGGACAGGGGCAACTATGGCTACACCTTC. Its protein is CASSPDRGNYGYTF. The chain is built from TRBV5-1 and TRBJ1-2; 9 nucleotides match TRBD1. This CDR3 has 14 amino acids. Germline values: CDR1 SGHRS, CDR2 YFSETQ. Losses at the gene ends were 4 bases for V and 2 bases for J; bases not matched to a gene: 3.

In DNA form, the CDR3 reads TGCGCCAGCAGCCCCCTATCGACACAGAACACTGAAGCTTTCTTT. Translated, it gives CASSPLSTQNTEAFF. The J gene is TRBJ1-1, the V gene TRBV5-1; D is unresolved. Germline V CDR1 and CDR2: SGHRS, YFSETQ. The CDR3 is 15 amino acids. Trimming pared 4 bases from V and 1 base from J, leaving 14 bases between. The full variable domain, with the rest looked up from reference TRBV5-1 and TRBJ1-1, is KAGVTQTPRYLIKTRGQQVTLSCSPISGHRSVSWYQQTPGQGLQFLFEYFSETQRNKGNFPGRFSGRQFSNSRSEMNVSTLELGDSALYLCASSPLSTQNTEAFFGQGTRLTVV.

The rearrangement links TRBV6-5 to TRBJ1-2, with D perhaps matching TRBD1 (5 bases). Trimming pared 4 bases from V and 2 bases from J, leaving 11 bases between. There are 14 residues in the CDR3. Germline assignment: CDR1 MNHEY and CDR2 SVGAGI. Here the CDR3 reads CASSLWQGNYGYTF. CDR3 coding DNA: TGTGCCAGCAGTTTGTGGCAGGGAAACTATGGCTACACCTTC.

The CDR3 DNA follows: TGTGCCAGCTCACCACCGGCTAGAGGGGAGACCCAGTACTTC. Translated, it gives CASSPPARGETQYF. The gene calls are TRBV18 and TRBJ2-5; possibly TRBD2 for D (5 bases). With 0 bases removed from V and 5 bases from J, the gap between germline ends came to 10 bases. The germline V gene has CDR1 KGHSH and CDR2 LQKENI. The CDR3 has 14 residues.

The V call is TRBV5-5, the J call TRBJ1-3; D is undetermined. Germline assignment: CDR1 SGHKS and CDR2 YYEKEE (reference sequence). V lost 2 bases to trimming and J lost 2 bases, with 11 bases between them. This CDR3 comprises 15 residues. The CDR3 here is CASSFGRGPGNTIYF. The DNA of the CDR3 is TGTGCCAGCAGCTTCGGGAGAGGTCCTGGAAACACCATATATTTT.

This clone was recorded a few times. The V and J genes are TRBV5-4 and TRBJ1-1; 7 bases fit TRBD1. The V gene end was trimmed by 0 bases and the J gene end by 8 bases; junction bases not matched to a gene: 1. Germline values: CDR1 SGHNT, CDR2 YYREEE (reference sequence). There are 12 residues in the CDR3. The CDR3 spells CASSLVGQEAFF. The CDR3 region has the DNA TGTGCCAGCAGCTTGGTGGGACAGGAAGCTTTCTTT.

The V call is TRBV4-2, the J call TRBJ2-5; D perhaps matches TRBD1 (5 bases). Germline CDR1 reads LGHNA; CDR2 reads YNFKEQ. This CDR3 contains 15 residues. V was shortened by 6 bases and J by 3 bases, with 17 bases between the two germline ends. In nucleotides, the CDR3 is TGTGCCAGCAGGCAGCAGGGCCCGCTCGAAGAGACCCAGTACTTC. Protein: CASRQQGPLEETQYF.

V is TRBV12-5 and J is TRBJ2-3; no definite D call. Per the germline V gene, CDR1 is LGHNT and CDR2 is FRNRAP. The V gene lost 2 bases and the J gene lost 1 base, with 4 bases spanning the gap. The CDR3 sequence is 13 residues long. Here the CDR3 reads CASGLTGTDTQYF. In DNA form, the CDR3 reads TGTGCTAGTGGTTTGACAGGCACAGATACGCAGTATTTT.

The chain joins TRBV28 to TRBJ1-2; the D is unclear. Germline V CDR1 and CDR2: MDHEN, SYDVKM. V was clipped by 4 bases and J by 3 bases, with 18 bases between them. This CDR3 has 16 residues. CDR3 protein: CASSSPPGSGDYGYTF. The DNA for the CDR3 is TGTGCCAGCAGTTCCCCCCCGGGGTCCGGGGACTATGGCTACACCTTC.

The chain uses TRBV5-1 and TRBJ1-1, with D possibly matching TRBD1 (5 bases). Germline V CDR1 and CDR2: SGHRS, YFSETQ. V dropped 0 bases and J dropped 6 bases, with 21 bases sitting between them. The CDR3 loop spans 17 amino acids. The CDR3 spells CASSLASYMTDRAEAFF. Written as DNA, the CDR3 is TGCGCCAGCAGCTTGGCCTCCTACATGACAGATCGTGCTGAAGCTTTCTTT.

The chain has TRBV5-4 and TRBJ1-1; a weak D match, TRBD1 (6 bases). This CDR3 has 15 amino acids. Germline-derived CDR1 and CDR2 are SGHNT and YYREEE (reference sequence). Trimming removed 3 bases at V and 4 bases at J, with 16 bases between. The CDR3 DNA sequence: TGTGCCAGCAGCTCCGCCCAGGGGCTGGGCACTGAAGCTTTCTTT. Amino acids: CASSSAQGLGTEAFF.